These 23 T cell receptor beta chains originate from one sample sequenced in a study of blood T cell repertoires in COVID-19. Here immunoSEQ multiplex PCR was the method, and the copy in TCRdb shows in-frame clones only, minus some. The sample has around 200,000 clones, around nine tenths seen once. The sample taken for sequencing was peripheral blood. The receptors originated from a man in his sixties who had recovered from COVID-19.

V is TRBV11-2 and J is TRBJ2-4; 7 nucleotides align to TRBD1. Germline CDR1 and CDR2: SGHAT and FQNNGV. The J segment lost 4 bases and the V segment lost 1 base, leaving 7 bases of the junction unmatched. CDR3 length: 16 residues. CDR3 nucleotide sequence: TGTGCCAGCAGCTTAGTCGCAACGGGACAGAAAAACATTCAGTACTTC. Its translation is CASSLVATGQKNIQYF.

The chain recombines TRBV10-2 with TRBJ2-7, with 14 bases that match TRBD2. This CDR3 has 14 residues. Germline V gene sequence: CDR1 WSHSY, CDR2 SAAADI. J gave up 4 bases and V 10 bases, and 6 bases lay outside the gene matches. The CDR3 DNA is TGCGCCACCAGGGGGACTAGCGGGAGTTACGAGCAGTACTTC. Its protein product is CATRGTSGSYEQYF.

The genes are TRBV4-2 and TRBJ1-2; weak D call: TRBD1 (5 bases). Trimming pared 0 bases from V and 6 bases from J, leaving 11 bases between. Per germline, CDR1 LGHNA and CDR2 YNFKEQ. The CDR3 extends over 14 amino acids. The CDR3: CASSQDGREDGYTF. The CDR3 nucleotides are TGTGCCAGCAGCCAAGACGGCAGGGAGGATGGCTACACCTTC.

The V and J genes are TRBV19 and TRBJ1-4, with 10 bases that match TRBD1. J was trimmed by 5 bases and V by 6 bases; bases with no gene match: 3. The CDR3 extends over 14 amino acids. Germline V gene data show CDR1 as LNHDA and CDR2 as SQIVND (reference sequence). The chain's CDR3 is CASSPGQGNEKLFF. In DNA form, the CDR3 reads TGTGCCAGTAGCCCGGGACAGGGGAATGAAAAACTGTTTTTT.

V is TRBV28 and J is TRBJ1-2; possible D gene TRBD1, 6 bases. This CDR3 comprises 12 residues. The germline CDR1 and CDR2 sequences are MDHEN and SYDVKM. V was pared by 7 bases and J by 8 bases, with 14 bases between. DNA for the CDR3: TGTGCCAGCAAGGGGGTATTGAGGGGCTACACCTTC. Translating gives CASKGVLRGYTF.

A few counts support this clone. This chain links TRBV19 with TRBJ1-1; the D is unclear. V dropped 6 bases and J dropped 1 base, with 12 bases sitting between them. Germline CDR1 and CDR2: LNHDA and SQIVND (reference sequence). The CDR3 runs to 14 residues. This CDR3 reads CASRREPQNTEAFF. DNA of the CDR3: TGTGCCAGTAGGAGGGAGCCTCAGAACACTGAAGCTTTCTTT.

This clone was seen a single time. The rearrangement links TRBV3-1 (or the pseudogene TRBV3-2) to TRBJ1-1; 9 positions match TRBD1. Germline CDR1 and CDR2: LGHDT and YNNKEL (reference sequence). CDR3 length: 16 amino acids. Losses at the gene ends were 7 bases for V and 1 base for J; bases not matched to a gene: 10. The CDR3 DNA is TGTGCCAGCACTCTAGGGACAGGGTATGGGAACACTGAAGCTTTCTTT. Translation gives CASTLGTGYGNTEAFF.

The chain uses TRBV19 and TRBJ2-3, with 13 bases that match TRBD2. V shed 8 bases, J shed 2 bases, and the junction held 1 base outside the gene matches. This CDR3 contains 14 residues. Germline V gene data show CDR1 as LNHDA and CDR2 as SQIVND (reference sequence). CDR3 sequence reads: CASGTSGITDTQYF. The CDR3 nucleotides read TGTGCCAGTGGGACTAGCGGGATCACAGATACGCAGTATTTT.

In this sample, this clone turned up a few times. The chain links TRBV7-3 to TRBJ1-1; no clear D gene. The CDR3 covers 11 residues. Germline-derived CDR1 and CDR2 are SGHTA and FQGTGA. Trimming left V 2 bases short and J 7 bases short, with 5 bases between. The DNA of the CDR3 is TGTGCCAGCAGCTTATCGGGTGAAGCTTTCTTT. Its protein is CASSLSGEAFF.

The chain has TRBV2 and TRBJ1-6; D not certain. V was shortened by 5 bases and J by 8 bases, with 13 bases between the two germline ends. The CDR3 loop spans 14 amino acids. CDR1 and CDR2 from the germline V gene are SNHLY and FYNNEI. The CDR3, as DNA: TGTGCCAGCAGTCAGGCGGAGGGATATTCACCCCTCCACTTT. This gives the protein CASSQAEGYSPLHF.

The chain has TRBV28 and TRBJ2-5; a possible D gene is TRBD1 (6 bases). CDR3 length: 13 residues. Trimming shortened V by 4 bases and J by 5 bases, and 11 bases separated the two germline ends. CDR1 is MDHEN, CDR2 SYDVKM, per germline. The CDR3 nucleotides are TGTGCCAGCAGTTCACAGGGATCCGAGACCCAGTACTTC. Translation: CASSSQGSETQYF.

This sequence joins TRBV5-1 and TRBJ2-2, with 14 bases identical to TRBD2. This CDR3 contains 20 residues. The V segment lost 4 bases and the J segment 0 bases; nucleotides outside the gene matches: 11. Germline CDR1 and CDR2: SGHRS and YFSETQ. The CDR3, as DNA: TGCGCCAGCAGCCCCGGTACGGGACTAGCGGGGGCCACGAACACCGGGGAGCTGTTTTTT. It is translated as CASSPGTGLAGATNTGELFF.

Details on this clone: At the DNA level, this CDR3 is encoded by other sequences in the same sample as well. The CDR3 protein is CASSLSGQGNQPQHF. CDR3 nucleotides: TGTGCCAGCAGCTTATCAGGACAGGGGAATCAGCCCCAGCATTTT. The gene calls are TRBV7-8 and TRBJ1-5, with 9 bases matching TRBD1. Trimming took 2 bases from V and 4 from J; bases not matched to a gene: 3. The germline gives CDR1 SGHVS, CDR2 FQNEAQ. The CDR3 is 15 amino acids.

This chain connects TRBV5-4 to TRBJ1-2; D ambiguous. The CDR3 spans 14 residues. Per germline, CDR1 SGHNT and CDR2 YYREEE (reference sequence). V lost 3 bases and J 3 bases, leaving 12 bases between the germline ends. The CDR3 coding sequence is TGTGCCAGCAGCTGGGCCCTATCGGACTATGGCTACACCTTC. Translating it yields CASSWALSDYGYTF.

The genes are TRBV4-2 and TRBJ1-5; D gene unclear. V lost 0 bases to trimming and J lost 4 bases, with 10 bases between them. The germline V gene encodes CDR1 LGHNA and CDR2 YNFKEQ. The length of the CDR3 is 15 residues. As DNA, the CDR3 is TGTGCCAGCAGCCAAGAACAGCCTACTAATCAGCCCCAGCATTTT. It translates to CASSQEQPTNQPQHF.

The V call is TRBV4-3, the J call TRBJ1-1, with 9 bases matching TRBD1. Germline lookup yields CDR1 LGHNA and CDR2 YSLEER. With V trimmed by 4 bases and J by 5 bases, 11 bases remained unmatched. The CDR3 is 16 residues long. In nucleotides, the CDR3 is TGCGCCAGCAGCCCGGAGGGAGGACAGGGGAGAACTGAAGCTTTCTTT. Translated: CASSPEGGQGRTEAFF.

This clone is a singleton in its sample. The V gene is TRBV19, the J gene TRBJ1-1, with TRBD1 identical over 7 bases. V was clipped by 1 base and J by 0 bases; unmatched bases: 8. Germline V gene sequence: CDR1 LNHDA, CDR2 SQIVND (reference sequence). The length of the CDR3 is 17 residues. The chain's CDR3 is CASSIVLTGTVNTEAFF. The DNA of the CDR3 is TGTGCCAGTAGTATAGTTTTGACCGGGACAGTGAACACTGAAGCTTTCTTT. Complete variable domain (other parts from reference TRBV19 and TRBJ1-1): DGGITQSPKYLFRKEGQNVTLSCEQNLNHDAMYWYRQDPGQGLRLIYYSQIVNDFQKGDIAEGYSVSREKKESFPLTVTSAQKNPTAFYLCASSIVLTGTVNTEAFFGQGTRLTVV.

The gene calls are TRBV7-8 and TRBJ2-3, with 9 positions matching TRBD1. V trimming: 5 bases; J trimming: 3 bases; junction bases outside the gene matches: 3. From germline, CDR1 is SGHVS and CDR2 FQNEAQ. This CDR3 is 14 amino acids long. The CDR3 reads CASSRGQGTDTQYF. CDR3 bases: TGTGCCAGCAGCCGGGGACAGGGTACAGATACGCAGTATTTT.

This chain joins TRBV30 and TRBJ1-5, with TRBD1 matching over 7 bases. The CDR3 spans 13 residues. Trimming removed 3 bases from V and 5 bases from J; junction bases left unmatched: 4. Per the germline V gene, CDR1 is GTSNPN and CDR2 is SVGIG (reference sequence). In DNA, the CDR3 is TGTGCCTGGAGGCGACAGGGCGATCAGCCCCAGCATTTT. It specifies CAWRRQGDQPQHF.

The genes are TRBV7-6 and TRBJ2-3; TRBD2 matches 11 bases. CDR1 and CDR2 from the germline V gene are SGHVS and FNYEAQ. Trimming took 0 bases from V and 11 from J; bases not matched to a gene: 10. The CDR3 has 16 residues. The CDR3 DNA reads TGTGCCAGCAGCTTAGCACTAGCGGGGGCCCCGGGTGTGCAGTATTTT. Translation: CASSLALAGAPGVQYF.

The gene calls are TRBV7-9 and TRBJ1-1; D remains unclear. Trimming took 0 bases from V and 0 from J, leaving 11 bases between them. This CDR3 spans 16 amino acids. The germline V gene has CDR1 SEHNR and CDR2 FQNEAQ (reference sequence). The CDR3 loop is CASSLAGGMMNTEAFF. CDR3 coding DNA: TGTGCCAGCAGCTTAGCGGGAGGAATGATGAACACTGAAGCTTTCTTT.

This chain connects TRBV28 to TRBJ2-1, with D perhaps TRBD2 (6 bases). The V and J ends lost 7 bases and 8 bases respectively, with 21 bases between them. CDR1 is MDHEN, CDR2 SYDVKM, per germline. The CDR3 covers 15 residues. This chain's CDR3 is CASIPGSRRGHEQFF. The CDR3 nucleotides read TGTGCCAGCATCCCGGGGTCACGGAGGGGCCATGAGCAGTTCTTC.

This chain connects TRBV27 to TRBJ1-1; 9 bases match TRBD1. The CDR3 totals 15 residues. CDR1 is MNHEY and CDR2 is SMNVEV in the germline V gene (reference sequence). V dropped 6 bases and J dropped 5; count of bases not matched to a gene: 10. CDR3 bases: TGTGCCAGCAGACCCCAAGGACAGGGGAGGACTGAAGCTTTCTTT. This encodes CASRPQGQGRTEAFF.